This T cell receptor beta chain originates from a study of T-cell reconstitution after alpha-beta-depleted transplantation in children. Unique molecular identifiers were incorporated into the prepared TCRbeta library. TCRdb called the PCR reads again in MiXCR, with one record for every CDR3 protein. The sample contains around 200,000 distinct CDR3 sequences, roughly 7.5% of which appear only once. Germline CDR1 and CDR2: SGHTA and FQGNSA. J was trimmed by 5 bases and V by 2 bases; bases with no gene match: 9. There are 16 residues in the CDR3. As to this clonotype: A much larger clone lies a single base off, so this may be a read error.

The receptor's source is a human donor who donated a stem cell graft to a child with Wiskott-Aldrich syndrome. This specimen was PBMCs from the stem cell graft donor, taken from the stem cell graft. The genes are TRBV7-2 and TRBJ2-5, with TRBD2 matching 9 bases. The CDR3 nucleotides read TGTGCCAGCAGCTTAATCCTAGCGGGGAAGGGTGAGACCCAGTACTTC. Amino acid sequence: CASSLILAGKGETQYF. The variable domain in full, with the rest retrieved from reference TRBV7-2 and TRBJ2-5, is GAGVSQSPSNKVTEKGKDVELRCDPISGHTALYWYRQSLGQGLEFLIYFQGNSAPDKSGLPSDRFSAERTGGSVSTLTIQRTQQEDSAVYLCASSLILAGKGETQYFGPGTRLLVL.